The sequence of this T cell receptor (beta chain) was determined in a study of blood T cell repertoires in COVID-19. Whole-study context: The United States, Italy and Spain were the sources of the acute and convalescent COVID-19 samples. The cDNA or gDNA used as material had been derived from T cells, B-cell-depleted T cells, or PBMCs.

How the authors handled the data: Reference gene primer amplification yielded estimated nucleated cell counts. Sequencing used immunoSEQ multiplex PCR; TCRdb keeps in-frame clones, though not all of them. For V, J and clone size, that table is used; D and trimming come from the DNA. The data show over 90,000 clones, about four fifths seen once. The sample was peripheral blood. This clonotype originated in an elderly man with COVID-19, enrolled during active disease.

The CDR3 region is CASEQRVTDTQYF. The CDR3 DNA reads as TGTGCCAGCGAGCAGCGGGTCACAGATACGCAGTATTTT. The chain employs TRBV2 and TRBJ2-3; perhaps TRBD2 as D (6 bases). The germline CDR1 and CDR2 sequences are SNHLY and FYNNEI. The CDR3 totals 13 residues. Trimming cost V 8 bases and J 2 bases, with 11 bases left between them.